These 14 T cell receptor beta chains were all obtained from the same sample, sequenced in a study of OX40 agonist ivuxolimab in advanced cancers. Sequenced by immunoSEQ multiplex PCR; TCRdb stores in-frame clones only, minus some. The data contain about 68,000 clones, 86% of them singletons. The starting material was CD4+ or CD8+ T cells sorted from blood, obtained in a trial of the OX40 agonist ivuxolimab. Source of these receptors: an adult with an advanced solid tumor such as melanoma, head and neck, liver or kidney cancer.

V is TRBV6-6 and J is TRBJ1-6, with a possible D match to TRBD1 (5 bases). The germline V gene has CDR1 MNHNY and CDR2 SVGAGI (reference sequence). This CDR3 region has 13 residues. V was cut by 5 bases and J by 7 bases, with 9 bases left in between. In DNA form, the CDR3 reads TGTGCCAGCAGTGGGACGGAGAATTCACCCCTCCACTTT. Protein product: CASSGTENSPLHF.

This clone has just one count. The rearrangement links TRBV5-1 to TRBJ1-1; the D gene is possibly TRBD1 (5 bases). V lost 0 bases to trimming and J lost 1 base, with 10 bases between them. Germline V gene data show CDR1 as SGHRS and CDR2 as YFSETQ. The CDR3 has 15 residues. The CDR3 here is CASSLEQVGNTEAFF. The CDR3 DNA sequence: TGCGCCAGCAGCTTGGAACAGGTGGGGAACACTGAAGCTTTCTTT.

This clone has a handful of counts. This rearrangement joins TRBV18 to TRBJ1-6; D remains unclear. V was trimmed by 5 bases and J by 7 bases, leaving 12 bases between them. Germline lookup yields CDR1 KGHSH and CDR2 LQKENI. The CDR3 loop spans 14 amino acids. CDR3 sequence reads: CASSEVEGNSPLHF. The CDR3 region has the DNA TGTGCCAGCTCAGAAGTGGAGGGCAATTCACCCCTCCACTTT.

The chain uses TRBV11-2 and TRBJ2-3, with 8 positions matching TRBD1. Germline CDR1 SGHAT, CDR2 FQNNGV. With V trimmed by 7 bases and J by 4 bases, 7 bases remained unmatched. The CDR3 runs to 14 residues. Here the CDR3 DNA reads TGTGCCAGCACCGTGGACAGGGTTGCAGATACGCAGTATTTT. It translates to CASTVDRVADTQYF.

This chain joins TRBV28 and TRBJ2-5, with TRBD1 as a possible D gene (5 bases). Germline lookup yields CDR1 MDHEN and CDR2 SYDVKM. The length of the CDR3 is 12 residues. V dropped 6 bases and J dropped 4 bases, with 9 bases sitting between them. The CDR3 region is CASRSGRETQYF. For the CDR3, the DNA is TGTGCCAGCAGGTCAGGGCGAGAGACCCAGTACTTC.

The chain joins TRBV9 to TRBJ2-1; 7 bases align to TRBD2. The germline gives CDR1 SGDLS, CDR2 YYNGEE. The CDR3 runs to 16 residues. The V gene end was trimmed by 4 bases and the J gene end by 4 bases; junction bases not matched to a gene: 11. The CDR3 reads CASSQGGRADYNEQFF. The CDR3 DNA reads as TGTGCCAGCAGCCAGGGAGGGAGGGCGGATTACAATGAGCAGTTCTTC.

This chain connects TRBV6-5 to TRBJ2-7, with 8 bases identical to TRBD2. The length of the CDR3 is 14 residues. CDR1 is MNHEY and CDR2 is SVGAGI in the germline V gene. Losses at the gene ends were 5 bases for V and 4 bases for J; bases not matched to a gene: 7. The CDR3 is CASSPGGGRYEQYF. CDR3 DNA: TGTGCCAGCAGTCCCGGGGGGGGTCGGTACGAGCAGTACTTC.

The chain uses TRBV18 and TRBJ2-4, with D possibly TRBD2 on 5 matching bases. This CDR3 contains 15 residues. Germline loops: CDR1 KGHSH, CDR2 LQKENI. V was trimmed by 1 base and J by 1 base, leaving 8 bases between them. The CDR3 spells CASSPLRGAKNIQYF. DNA for the CDR3: TGTGCCAGCTCACCACTCCGCGGGGCCAAAAACATTCAGTACTTC.

V is TRBV19 and J is TRBJ2-3, with 8 bases that match TRBD1. V dropped 4 bases and J dropped 4; count of bases not matched to a gene: 7. Germline V gene lookup returns CDR1 LNHDA and CDR2 SQIVND (reference sequence). The CDR3 has 15 amino acids. The CDR3 DNA reads as TGTGCCAGTAGTAGAGCAGGGGGCGGCGCAGATACGCAGTATTTT. It specifies CASSRAGGGADTQYF. Together with reference TRBV19 and TRBJ2-3, the CDR3 gives the full variable domain: DGGITQSPKYLFRKEGQNVTLSCEQNLNHDAMYWYRQDPGQGLRLIYYSQIVNDFQKGDIAEGYSVSREKKESFPLTVTSAQKNPTAFYLCASSRAGGGADTQYFGPGTRLTVL.

In the case of this clone: Mismatch with germline at one junction end may stem from a read error. The rearrangement joins TRBV5-6 to TRBJ1-5; 7 positions match TRBD1. The CDR3 extends over 15 amino acids. Germline V gene sequence: CDR1 SGHDT, CDR2 YYEEEE. This CDR3 is CASTRGLDSNQPQHF. CDR3 DNA sequence: TGTGCAAGCACGAGGGGGCTCGATAGCAATCAGCCCCAGCATTTT.

V is TRBV11-2 and J is TRBJ1-1; D remains unclear. V was clipped by 5 bases and J by 7 bases, with 17 bases between them. In germline, CDR1 is SGHAT, CDR2 FQNNGV. This CDR3 spans 14 amino acids. CDR3 protein: CASSPSVTWVEAFF. DNA of the CDR3: TGTGCCAGCAGCCCTTCTGTGACTTGGGTTGAAGCTTTCTTT.

This chain links TRBV15 with TRBJ1-2; D is unresolved. V was clipped by 1 base and J by 7 bases, with 10 bases between them. CDR1 LNHNV and CDR2 YYDKDF come from the germline V gene (reference sequence). The CDR3 loop spans 13 amino acids. CDR3 in DNA: TGTGCCACCAGCAGAGGGGTAGCCCGTGGCTACACCTTC. This gives the protein CATSRGVARGYTF.

The chain recombines TRBV11-2 with TRBJ1-2, with 7 bases matching TRBD1. Germline trimming cut 1 base from V and 2 bases from J; bases unmatched to any gene: 4. CDR3 size: 15 residues. Germline values: CDR1 SGHAT, CDR2 FQNNGV. The CDR3 region has the DNA TGTGCCAGCAGCTTAGGGGGACAGACAAACTATGGCTACACCTTC. Amino acids: CASSLGGQTNYGYTF.

V gene TRBV29-1 combines with J gene TRBJ2-6; D remains ambiguous. This CDR3 has 14 amino acids. Deletions cut 7 bases from V and 2 bases from J, with 12 bases between. From germline, CDR1 is SQVTM and CDR2 ANQGSEA. This CDR3 is CSAEAVAGANVLTF. The CDR3 DNA reads as TGCAGCGCCGAGGCAGTCGCTGGGGCCAACGTCCTGACTTTC.